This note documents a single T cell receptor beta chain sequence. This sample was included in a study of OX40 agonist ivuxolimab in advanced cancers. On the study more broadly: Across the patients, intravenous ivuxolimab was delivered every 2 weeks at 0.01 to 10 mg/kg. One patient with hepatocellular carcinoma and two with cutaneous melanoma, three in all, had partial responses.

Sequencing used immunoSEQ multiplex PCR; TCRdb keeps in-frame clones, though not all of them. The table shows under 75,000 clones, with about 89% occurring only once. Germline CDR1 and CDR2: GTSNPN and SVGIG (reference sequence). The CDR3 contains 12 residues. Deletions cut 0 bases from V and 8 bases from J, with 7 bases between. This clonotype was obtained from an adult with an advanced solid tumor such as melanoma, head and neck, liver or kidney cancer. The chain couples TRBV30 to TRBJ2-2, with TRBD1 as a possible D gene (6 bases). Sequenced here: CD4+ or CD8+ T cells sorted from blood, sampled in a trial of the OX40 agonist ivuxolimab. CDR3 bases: TGTGCCTGGAGTGTGGGGGCTGGGGAGCTGTTTTTT. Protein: CAWSVGAGELFF.